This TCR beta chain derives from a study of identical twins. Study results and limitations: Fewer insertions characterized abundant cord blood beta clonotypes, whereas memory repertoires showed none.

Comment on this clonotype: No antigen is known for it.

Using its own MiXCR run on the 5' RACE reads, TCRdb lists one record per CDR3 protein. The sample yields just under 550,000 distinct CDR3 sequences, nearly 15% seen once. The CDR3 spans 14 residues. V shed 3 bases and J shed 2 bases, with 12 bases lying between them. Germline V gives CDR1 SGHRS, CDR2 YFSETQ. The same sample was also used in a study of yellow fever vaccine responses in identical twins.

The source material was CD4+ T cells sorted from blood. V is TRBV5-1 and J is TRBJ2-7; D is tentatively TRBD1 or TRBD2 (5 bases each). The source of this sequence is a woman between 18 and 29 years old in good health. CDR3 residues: CASSSRGFPYEQYF. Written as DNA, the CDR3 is TGCGCCAGCAGCTCGAGGGGTTTCCCCTACGAGCAGTACTTC.